This T cell receptor beta chain was captured in a study of T cells after yellow fever vaccination. MiXCR was run by TCRdb on the 5' RACE reads, yielding one entry per CDR3 protein. Altogether around 500,000 distinct CDR3 sequences are present, about a fifth being singletons, with the ten largest covering roughly a sixth. This receptor was taken from a man aged 18 to 35 who received the YFV17D yellow fever vaccine. The sequencing here drew on PBMCs, taken about 20 days after the first yellow fever vaccination.

In nucleotides, the CDR3 is TGTGCCAGCTCCTCCGGAAACTTCTACGAGCAGTACTTC. Translation gives CASSSGNFYEQYF. The chain uses TRBV18 and TRBJ2-7; D unresolved. Germline CDR1 reads KGHSH; CDR2 reads LQKENI. The CDR3 spans 13 residues. Trimming left V 6 bases short and J 3 bases short, with 12 bases between.